One and the same sample provided the 20 T cell receptor beta chains below, sequenced in a study of blood T cell repertoires in COVID-19. The repertoire was sequenced with immunoSEQ multiplex PCR; TCRdb's copy has only in-frame clones and lacks some. The top ten clones hold about 7% of a sample with some 50,000 clones, roughly four fifths of them seen once. Sequencing was done on a sample of peripheral blood. These receptors came from a man aged 40-50 years with acute or convalescent COVID-19.

This chain uses TRBV5-1 with TRBJ2-5; the match to TRBD1 covers 9 bases. The CDR3 totals 15 residues. The V and J ends lost 5 bases and 5 bases, in that order; junction bases with no gene match: 10. Germline V gives CDR1 SGHRS, CDR2 YFSETQ. The CDR3 sequence: CASSQQQGAGETQYF. As DNA, the CDR3 is TGCGCCAGCAGTCAACAACAGGGGGCGGGGGAGACCCAGTACTTC.

J is TRBJ1-2 and V is TRBV3-1 (or the pseudogene TRBV3-2); tentative D call: TRBD1 (5 bases). CDR3 length: 16 residues. From germline, CDR1 is LGHDT and CDR2 YNNKEL (reference sequence). V lost 3 bases to trimming and J lost 4 bases, with 18 bases between them. DNA of the CDR3: TGTGCCAGCAGCCAGGGATGGCAGGGTCCAACCTATGGCTACACCTTC. Translated: CASSQGWQGPTYGYTF.

V and J are TRBV5-1 and TRBJ2-2; D is perhaps TRBD2 (6 bases). Germline values: CDR1 SGHRS, CDR2 YFSETQ. Trimming removed 4 bases at V and 5 bases at J, with 18 bases between. This CDR3 has 16 residues. CDR3 nucleotides: TGCGCCAGCAGCCGACTAGATAGTCCGGGTACCGGGGAGCTGTTTTTT. Translating gives CASSRLDSPGTGELFF. The full variable domain, its missing parts supplied by reference TRBV5-1 and TRBJ2-2, is KAGVTQTPRYLIKTRGQQVTLSCSPISGHRSVSWYQQTPGQGLQFLFEYFSETQRNKGNFPGRFSGRQFSNSRSEMNVSTLELGDSALYLCASSRLDSPGTGELFFGEGSRLTVL.

This clone was picked up one time. This chain links TRBV15 with TRBJ2-7; 8 nucleotides align to TRBD1. This CDR3 contains 15 residues. CDR1 is LNHNV and CDR2 is YYDKDF in the germline V gene (reference sequence). Trimming took 1 base from V and 7 from J; bases not matched to a gene: 9. The CDR3 DNA reads as TGTGCCACCAGCAGAGTGGGGACAGGCGTCGGTGAGCAGTACTTC. Translating it yields CATSRVGTGVGEQYF.

This clone was recorded once. The V call is TRBV29-1, the J call TRBJ2-2; maybe TRBD1 (5 bases). The germline V gene has CDR1 SQVTM and CDR2 ANQGSEA. V shed 4 bases and J shed 4 bases, with 13 bases lying between them. The CDR3 length is 14 residues. DNA for the CDR3: TGCAGCGTTGTTGGATCAGGGCCCACCGGGGAGCTGTTTTTT. Its translation: CSVVGSGPTGELFF.

V usage is TRBV10-3 and J usage is TRBJ2-3; 7 bases fit TRBD1. Germline lookup yields CDR1 ENHRY and CDR2 SYGVKD. The ends lost 7 bases at V and 6 bases at J; junction bases unmatched: 1. This CDR3 contains 11 residues. CDR3 protein: CAIKGADTQYF. In DNA, the CDR3 is TGTGCCATCAAGGGGGCGGATACGCAGTATTTT.

This sequence joins TRBV28 and TRBJ1-4; no definite D call. The CDR3 has 14 amino acids. Germline lookup yields CDR1 MDHEN and CDR2 SYDVKM. The V end was cut by 5 bases, the J end by 5 bases, with 12 bases between. CDR3 DNA: TGTGCCAGCAGTCCCTCGGTAACCAATGAAAAACTGTTTTTT. As protein: CASSPSVTNEKLFF.

The chain has TRBV24-1 and TRBJ2-7; possibly TRBD1 for D (6 bases). The CDR3 length is 14 residues. Trimming took 8 bases from V and 5 from J, leaving 18 bases between them. Germline CDR1 is KGHDR and CDR2 is SFDVKD. The CDR3 loop reads CATIVGQGKDEQYF. The CDR3 DNA follows: TGTGCCACCATTGTAGGGCAGGGGAAGGACGAGCAGTACTTC.

This rearrangement joins TRBV2 to TRBJ2-5, with a weak D call TRBD1 (6 bases). This CDR3 is built from 15 residues. V lost 10 bases to trimming and J lost 1 base, with 19 bases between them. Germline V gene lookup returns CDR1 SNHLY and CDR2 FYNNEI. CDR3 nucleotide sequence: TGTGCCACCAAACTCCAGGGGTTTATCCAAGAGACCCAGTACTTC. Its protein product is CATKLQGFIQETQYF.

The V and J genes are TRBV2 and TRBJ2-7; 9 nucleotides agree with TRBD1. CDR3 size: 16 residues. With 6 bases clipped from V and 3 bases from J, the junction kept 12 bases outside the gene matches. Germline V CDR1 and CDR2: SNHLY, FYNNEI. The CDR3 protein is CASSGSGTGRYYEQYF. The CDR3 nucleotides read TGTGCCAGCAGCGGGTCCGGGACAGGGCGCTACTACGAGCAGTACTTC.

V is TRBV18 and J is TRBJ1-1; D remains unclear. With 2 bases removed from V and 0 bases from J, the gap between germline ends came to 13 bases. Looked up from germline, CDR1 is KGHSH and CDR2 is LQKENI. The CDR3 is 16 residues long. The CDR3 sequence is CASSPESPNLNTEAFF. CDR3 DNA: TGTGCCAGCTCACCAGAGAGTCCCAACTTGAACACTGAAGCTTTCTTT. Full variable domain (remainder filled in from reference TRBV18 and TRBJ1-1): NAGVMQNPRHLVRRRGQEARLRCSPMKGHSHVYWYRQLPEEGLKFMVYLQKENIIDESGMPKERFSAEFPKEGPSILRIQQVVRGDSAAYFCASSPESPNLNTEAFFGQGTRLTVV.

The chain recombines TRBV18 with TRBJ2-7; D not resolved. The CDR3 has 12 amino acids. Germline CDR1 and CDR2: KGHSH and LQKENI. V was cut by 5 bases and J by 2 bases, with 7 bases left in between. The CDR3 DNA sequence: TGTGCCAGCTCAAGCACAGCCTACGAGCAGTACTTC. Encoded protein: CASSSTAYEQYF.

The chain employs TRBV28 and TRBJ1-1, with 9 bases that match TRBD1. The germline V gene encodes CDR1 MDHEN and CDR2 SYDVKM. J gave up 5 bases and V 6 bases, and 13 bases lay outside the gene matches. The CDR3 covers 16 residues. CDR3 bases: TGTGCCAGCAGAAGTATCTCACAGGGGGCGCAGACTGAAGCTTTCTTT. Amino acid sequence: CASRSISQGAQTEAFF.

The chain is built from TRBV15 and TRBJ1-1; TRBD1 matches at 10 bases. Per germline, CDR1 LNHNV and CDR2 YYDKDF (reference sequence). The CDR3 is made up of 14 amino acids. Losses at the gene ends were 4 bases for V and 5 bases for J; bases not matched to a gene: 4. The CDR3 DNA follows: TGTGCCACCAGCACGGGGACAGGGGAAACTGAAGCTTTCTTT. Amino acids: CATSTGTGETEAFF.

The chain uses TRBV30 and TRBJ1-2, with D tentatively TRBD1 (6 bases). Germline CDR1 GTSNPN, CDR2 SVGIG (reference sequence). V lost 2 bases to trimming and J lost 8 bases, with 15 bases between them. There are 13 residues in the CDR3. DNA of the CDR3: TGTGCCTGGAGTTCCTCGATAGGGGGAGGCTACACCTTC. Translating gives CAWSSSIGGGYTF.

This chain connects TRBV18 to TRBJ1-3; D is possibly TRBD1 (6 bases). The germline V gene encodes CDR1 KGHSH and CDR2 LQKENI. V was pared by 7 bases and J by 2 bases, with 12 bases between. The CDR3 has 14 amino acids. The CDR3 is CASFRGTTGNTIYF. CDR3 DNA: TGTGCCAGCTTCAGGGGTACTACTGGAAACACCATATATTTT. Variable domain in full (rest from reference TRBV18 and TRBJ1-3): NAGVMQNPRHLVRRRGQEARLRCSPMKGHSHVYWYRQLPEEGLKFMVYLQKENIIDESGMPKERFSAEFPKEGPSILRIQQVVRGDSAAYFCASFRGTTGNTIYFGEGSWLTVV.

V is TRBV7-8 and J is TRBJ1-1; the match to TRBD1 covers 7 bases. The CDR3 extends over 15 amino acids. Trimming at V came to 3 bases and at J to 0 bases, leaving 4 bases not matched to a gene. Germline lookup yields CDR1 SGHVS and CDR2 FQNEAQ. CDR3 coding DNA: TGTGCCAGCAGCTTGACAGGGACCCTGAACACTGAAGCTTTCTTT. Translation: CASSLTGTLNTEAFF.

This clone has more than one count but fewer than ten. V gene TRBV28 combines with J gene TRBJ2-1; TRBD2 aligns across 7 bases. CDR3 length: 18 amino acids. V lost 1 base to trimming and J lost 7 bases; unmatched junction nucleotides: 16. The germline V gene encodes CDR1 MDHEN and CDR2 SYDVKM. The chain's CDR3 is CASSLSGGLGTSLNEQFF. Here the CDR3 DNA reads TGTGCCAGCAGTTTATCGGGGGGACTCGGGACTTCCCTAAATGAGCAGTTCTTC. The variable domain in full, with the rest retrieved from reference TRBV28 and TRBJ2-1, is DVKVTQSSRYLVKRTGEKVFLECVQDMDHENMFWYRQDPGLGLRLIYFSYDVKMKEKGDIPEGYSVSREKKERFSLILESASTNQTSMYLCASSLSGGLGTSLNEQFFGPGTRLTVL.

The chain recombines TRBV28 with TRBJ1-2; 7 bases line up with TRBD1. Germline lookup yields CDR1 MDHEN and CDR2 SYDVKM. The CDR3 sequence is 14 residues long. The V and J ends lost 6 bases and 8 bases, in that order; junction bases with no gene match: 12. For the CDR3, the DNA is TGTGCCAGCAGCCCAGGAGGGGGCCGGCGGGGCTACACCTTC. Its protein is CASSPGGGRRGYTF.

The chain couples TRBV18 to TRBJ1-3; the D gene is possibly TRBD1 (5 bases). V lost 2 bases, J lost 0 bases, and 8 bases lay in between. Germline V lookup: CDR1 KGHSH, CDR2 LQKENI. CDR3 length: 15 residues. CDR3 in DNA: TGTGCCAGCTCACCATTAGACAGCTCTGGAAACACCATATATTTT. Translation gives CASSPLDSSGNTIYF.